Listed here is a single T cell receptor (beta chain). The data belong to a study of OX40 agonist ivuxolimab in advanced cancers. Study summary: Patients got intravenous ivuxolimab at 0.01 to 10 mg/kg every 2 weeks. Dose-escalation patients suffered from hepatocellular carcinoma, melanoma, renal cell or head and neck cancer.

Repertoires were generated with immunoSEQ multiplex PCR, while TCRdb's copy carries only in-frame clones and drops some. The sample gives roughly 24,000 clones, roughly 85% of which show up once; 34% is in the top ten. The starting material was CD4+ or CD8+ T cells sorted from blood, obtained in a trial of the OX40 agonist ivuxolimab. This clonotype originated in an adult with an advanced solid tumor such as melanoma, head and neck, liver or kidney cancer.

The chain's CDR3 is CASSFGEQYEQYF. The CDR3 coding sequence is TGTGCCAGCAGCTTCGGGGAGCAATACGAGCAGTACTTC. The V gene is TRBV5-4, the J gene TRBJ2-7; D possibly corresponds to TRBD2 (5 bases). The CDR3 runs 13 residues. Trimming took off 2 bases at V and 4 bases at J, with 10 bases between the two ends. Germline assignment: CDR1 SGHNT and CDR2 YYREEE (reference sequence).